A single sample is the source of the 29 T cell receptor beta chains below, sequenced in a study of OX40 agonist ivuxolimab in advanced cancers. The protocol was immunoSEQ multiplex PCR, while the TCRdb copy is restricted to in-frame clones and leaves out a portion. The sample records tens of thousands of clones, approximately 80% being singletons. Sequenced material: CD4+ or CD8+ T cells sorted from blood, taken in a trial of the OX40 agonist ivuxolimab. The receptors derive from an adult with an advanced solid tumor such as melanoma, head and neck, liver or kidney cancer.

The genes are TRBV5-1 and TRBJ2-7; no definite D call. The CDR3 is 12 residues long. CDR1 is SGHRS and CDR2 is YFSETQ in the germline V gene. V lost 0 bases and J 1 base, leaving 2 bases between the germline ends. In nucleotides, the CDR3 is TGCGCCAGCAGCTTGGTGTCCTACGAGCAGTACTTC. Its protein product is CASSLVSYEQYF.

J is TRBJ2-7 and V is TRBV21-1; the D call TRBD2 from the table was never checked on the DNA. TRBV21-1 is a pseudogene segment. The length of the CDR3 is 16 residues. The CDR3 coding sequence is TGTGCCAGCAGCAACCTGACCGGGTCGCTGTCACACGAGCAGTACTTC. It is translated as CASSNLTGSLSHEQYF.

CDR3 in DNA: TGTGCCAGCAGCTTATTAGACAGGGGGGATTACAATGAGCAGTTCTTC. Its protein is CASSLLDRGDYNEQFF. The rearrangement links TRBV7-2 to TRBJ2-1; TRBD1 aligns across 9 bases. CDR1 is SGHTA, CDR2 FQGNSA, per germline. The CDR3 has 16 amino acids. V shed 2 bases and J 4 bases; nucleotides not matched to a gene: 6.

This sequence joins TRBV4-2 and TRBJ1-1; the D gene is possibly TRBD1 (5 bases). The CDR3 is made up of 15 amino acids. V was shortened by 1 base and J by 6 bases, with 15 bases between the two germline ends. The germline V gene has CDR1 LGHNA and CDR2 YNFKEQ. CDR3 nucleotide sequence: TGTGCCAGCAGCCAAGGTGCAGGGTACAACCCTGAAGCTTTCTTT. This encodes CASSQGAGYNPEAFF.

The chain carries TRBV5-4 and TRBJ2-7, with D possibly matching TRBD1 (6 bases). CDR1 SGHNT and CDR2 YYREEE come from the germline V gene (reference sequence). Trimming took 0 bases from V and 0 from J, leaving 10 bases between them. The CDR3 sequence is 15 residues long. The CDR3 sequence is CASSLEDSHSYEQYF. For the CDR3, the DNA is TGTGCCAGCAGCTTGGAGGACAGCCACTCCTACGAGCAGTACTTC.

The chain combines TRBV27 with TRBJ2-7, with TRBD1 matching over 7 bases. There are 13 residues in the CDR3. V lost 6 bases, J lost 4 bases, and 6 bases stayed unmatched. Per the germline V gene, CDR1 is MNHEY and CDR2 is SMNVEV (reference sequence). The CDR3 is CASSSQGQYEQYF. CDR3 coding DNA: TGTGCCAGCAGCTCCCAGGGACAGTACGAGCAGTACTTC.

This clone was recorded only once. This sequence joins TRBV6-1 and TRBJ2-1; either TRBD1 or TRBD2 may fit D (5 bases each). CDR1 and CDR2 (germline): MNHNS, SASEGT. This CDR3 spans 16 amino acids. V dropped 4 bases and J dropped 8 bases, with 21 bases sitting between them. Here the CDR3 DNA reads TGTGCCAGCAGTGGTTACCGGGACCTTGGTGAGGATGAGCAGTTCTTC. Translated, it gives CASSGYRDLGEDEQFF.

This clone was seen just once. The chain couples TRBV7-6 to TRBJ2-5; no firm D call. V was cut by 8 bases and J by 5 bases, with 9 bases left in between. Per germline, CDR1 SGHVS and CDR2 FNYEAQ. This CDR3 is 11 amino acids long. The CDR3 DNA follows: TGTGCCAGCGGTTACGGGGAGACCCAGTACTTC. This gives the protein CASGYGETQYF.

The chain carries TRBV7-9 and TRBJ2-2; 8 positions agree with TRBD1. Germline CDR1 and CDR2: SEHNR and FQNEAQ (reference sequence). Losses at the gene ends were 5 bases for V and 5 bases for J; bases not matched to a gene: 7. The CDR3 sequence is 15 residues long. CDR3 coding DNA: TGTGCCAGCAGCCAAGCGGACAGGGAAACCGGGGAGCTGTTTTTT. This codes for CASSQADRETGELFF.

The CDR3 protein is CASSLKGLAGVWDTQYF. As DNA, the CDR3 is TGTGCCAGCAGCTTAAAGGGACTAGCGGGAGTCTGGGATACGCAGTATTTT. The V gene is TRBV7-3, the J gene TRBJ2-3; 14 nucleotides align to TRBD2. V lost 1 base to trimming and J lost 6 bases; unmatched junction nucleotides: 6. The CDR3 covers 17 residues. Germline values: CDR1 SGHTA, CDR2 FQGTGA.

The chain carries TRBV25-1 and TRBJ2-3; the match to TRBD1 covers 9 bases. Per germline, CDR1 MGHDK and CDR2 SYGVNS. The junction had 5 bases not matched to a gene; V was cut back by 1 base and J by 3 bases. This CDR3 is 16 amino acids long. The CDR3 here is CASSESGGQGTDTQYF. In nucleotides, the CDR3 is TGTGCCAGCAGTGAATCAGGGGGACAGGGTACAGATACGCAGTATTTT.

The V and J genes are TRBV28 and TRBJ1-5; 9 bases line up with TRBD1. CDR1 MDHEN and CDR2 SYDVKM come from the germline V gene. The ends lost 3 bases at V and 4 bases at J; junction bases unmatched: 10. The CDR3 has 17 residues. CDR3 loop: CASSFPGTGNRNQPQHF. The CDR3, as DNA: TGTGCCAGCAGTTTCCCCGGGACAGGGAATAGGAATCAGCCCCAGCATTTT.

The chain joins TRBV11-3 to TRBJ2-7; TRBD1 aligns across 8 bases. Germline V gene data show CDR1 as SGHNT and CDR2 as YENEEA. The ends lost 5 bases at V and 4 bases at J; junction bases unmatched: 7. The length of the CDR3 is 14 residues. In DNA form, the CDR3 reads TGTGCCAGCAGCCTGCGACAGGGGAGTTACGAGCAGTACTTC. This gives the protein CASSLRQGSYEQYF.

The chain has TRBV7-9 and TRBJ1-5; 9 bases align to TRBD1. The V gene's germline CDR1 is SEHNR and CDR2 FQNEAQ (reference sequence). This CDR3 spans 14 amino acids. With V trimmed by 5 bases and J by 7 bases, 6 bases remained unmatched. CDR3 coding DNA: TGTGCCAGCAGCCCAGGACAGGGGAGGCAGCCCCAGCATTTT. It specifies CASSPGQGRQPQHF.

The chain carries TRBV7-3 and TRBJ2-3; weak D call: TRBD2 (6 bases). V shed 5 bases and J shed 1 base, with 16 bases lying between them. The V gene's germline CDR1 is SGHTA and CDR2 FQGTGA. The CDR3 extends over 16 amino acids. DNA of the CDR3: TGTGCCAGCAGCCCCTTAAGGGCTAGCGGCACAGATACGCAGTATTTT. It is translated as CASSPLRASGTDTQYF.

As to this clone: Its ends do not fully match the called genes, so a read error is possible. CDR3 residues: CASSGRSGTTRYDEQFF. CDR3 DNA: TGTGCCAGCAGCGGACGATCCGGGACCACTCGCTACGATGAGCAGTTCTTC. The chain is built from TRBV9 and TRBJ2-1; TRBD1 or TRBD2 may be the D gene (5 bases each). In germline, CDR1 is SGDLS, CDR2 YYNGEE. This CDR3 region has 17 residues.

The V gene is TRBV7-9, the J gene TRBJ2-7; possibly TRBD1 for D (6 bases). Germline CDR1 reads SEHNR; CDR2 reads FQNEAQ (reference sequence). V was shortened by 4 bases and J by 1 base, with 14 bases between the two germline ends. The CDR3 runs 15 residues. The DNA for the CDR3 is TGTGCCAGCAGCTCCCCAAGGGGGATATCCTACGAGCAGTACTTC. Translated: CASSSPRGISYEQYF.

This sequence joins TRBV4-2 and TRBJ2-5; D may be TRBD2 (5 bases). V shed 4 bases and J shed 4 bases, with 13 bases lying between them. The CDR3 is 14 residues long. Germline assignment: CDR1 LGHNA and CDR2 YNFKEQ. The CDR3 loop is CASSLGSDLETQYF. The CDR3 coding sequence is TGTGCCAGCAGCCTGGGTAGCGATTTAGAGACCCAGTACTTC.

This chain joins TRBV7-9 and TRBJ2-5, with 8 nucleotides matching TRBD1. Germline-derived CDR1 and CDR2 are SEHNR and FQNEAQ (reference sequence). CDR3 size: 13 residues. Trimming at V came to 9 bases and at J to 4 bases, leaving 7 bases not matched to a gene. CDR3 protein: CASGAGGSETQYF. DNA for the CDR3: TGTGCCAGTGGCGCAGGGGGCTCAGAGACCCAGTACTTC.

This clone was detected once. The V gene is TRBV6-1, the J gene TRBJ2-7; D may correspond to TRBD1 or TRBD2 (5 bases each). Germline V gene sequence: CDR1 MNHNS, CDR2 SASEGT. This CDR3 contains 15 residues. Trimming removed 1 base from V and 9 bases from J, with 19 bases in between. CDR3 sequence: CASSEVAGTLRGQYF. CDR3 coding DNA: TGTGCCAGCAGTGAAGTGGCAGGGACCCTTCGGGGGCAGTACTTC.

This clone was observed a handful of times. This chain connects TRBV28 to TRBJ1-2; D ambiguous. Germline V gene sequence: CDR1 MDHEN, CDR2 SYDVKM. Trimming left V 7 bases short and J 2 bases short, with 14 bases between. The CDR3 is made up of 14 amino acids. The CDR3 region is CASTPLGSNYGYTF. DNA of the CDR3: TGTGCCAGCACCCCTCTTGGCAGCAACTATGGCTACACCTTC.

This clone appeared a single time. The chain recombines TRBV5-1 with TRBJ2-2; D might be TRBD1 (6 bases). Germline V gene lookup returns CDR1 SGHRS and CDR2 YFSETQ. CDR3 size: 14 residues. Between the trimmed V and J ends, which lost 3 bases and 1 base, there was a span of 7 bases. CDR3 nucleotides: TGCGCCAGCAGCTCGGGACAGAACACCGGGGAGCTGTTTTTT. Translation: CASSSGQNTGELFF.

The chain is built from TRBV9 and TRBJ2-5; 9 bases are a match to TRBD2. The CDR3 is 14 amino acids. Trimming took 2 bases from V and 4 from J; bases not matched to a gene: 3. The germline V gene has CDR1 SGDLS and CDR2 YYNGEE. The CDR3 here is CASSVGTSIETQYF. The CDR3 nucleotides read TGTGCCAGCAGCGTCGGGACTAGCATAGAGACCCAGTACTTC.

This clone was detected once. The J gene is TRBJ2-1, the V gene TRBV2; a weak D match, TRBD2 (6 bases). V lost 5 bases to trimming and J lost 0 bases, with 11 bases between them. The CDR3 has 15 amino acids. CDR1 SNHLY and CDR2 FYNNEI come from the germline V gene. For the CDR3, the DNA is TGTGCCAGCAGTTCGGGCGGGACCTCCTACAATGAGCAGTTCTTC. Translating gives CASSSGGTSYNEQFF.

The chain uses TRBV7-3 and TRBJ2-3; TRBD1 matches at 8 bases. Germline assignment: CDR1 SGHTA and CDR2 FQGTGA. The CDR3 totals 15 residues. J lost 4 bases, V lost 5 bases, and 8 bases had no gene match. The CDR3 DNA follows: TGTGCCAGCAGCCCCGTCGGACAGGGCCCAGATACGCAGTATTTT. Translated, it gives CASSPVGQGPDTQYF.

This clone appeared a single time. The V and J genes are TRBV5-1 and TRBJ2-3; TRBD1 is a possible D gene (5 bases). This CDR3 has 14 residues. CDR1 and CDR2 (germline): SGHRS, YFSETQ. V dropped 0 bases and J dropped 6 bases, with 11 bases sitting between them. The CDR3 DNA is TGCGCCAGCAGCTTGGAGGGGCCCAGGGATACGCAGTATTTT. As protein: CASSLEGPRDTQYF.

This rearrangement joins TRBV27 to TRBJ2-7; 8 bases line up with TRBD1. V shed 5 bases and J 5 bases; nucleotides not matched to a gene: 5. The CDR3 has 13 amino acids. CDR1 is MNHEY and CDR2 is SMNVEV in the germline V gene (reference sequence). CDR3 in DNA: TGTGCCAGCAGTCGCGTGGACAGGGACGAGCAGTACTTC. Protein: CASSRVDRDEQYF.

This clone was counted ten times or more. The chain has TRBV5-5 and TRBJ2-7; TRBD1 is a possible D gene (6 bases). This CDR3 has 14 amino acids. Trimming took 4 bases from V and 4 from J, leaving 15 bases between them. The V gene's germline CDR1 is SGHKS and CDR2 YYEKEE (reference sequence). The CDR3 loop is CASSAARGWYEQYF. DNA of the CDR3: TGTGCCAGCAGCGCCGCCAGGGGTTGGTACGAGCAGTACTTC. The whole variable domain, remainder taken from reference TRBV5-5 and TRBJ2-7, is DAGVTQSPTHLIKTRGQQVTLRCSPISGHKSVSWYQQVLGQGPQFIFQYYEKEERGRGNFPDRFSARQFPNYSSELNVNALLLGDSALYLCASSAARGWYEQYFGPGTRLTVT.

V is TRBV7-9 and J is TRBJ2-7, with D perhaps matching TRBD1 or TRBD2 (5 bases each). This CDR3 region has 14 residues. CDR1 is SEHNR and CDR2 is FQNEAQ in the germline V gene (reference sequence). The V gene lost 5 bases and the J gene lost 2 bases, with 13 bases spanning the gap. The CDR3 protein is CASSRDRDAYEQYF. The CDR3 DNA is TGTGCCAGCAGCCGCGACCGGGACGCCTACGAGCAGTACTTC.